This T cell receptor beta chain was found in a study of cytomegalovirus exposure and HLA in healthy donors. Overall study results and limits: No immune exposure information besides CMV serostatus was available. Most TCR beta V segments were productive about 90% or about 30% of the time in an earlier analysis.

A note on this clone: The antigen is not known.

PCR amplification relied on 60 Vbeta primers (plus 13 Jbeta primers). Original processing notes: Around 10 million of the about 80 million unique TCR beta chains counted in a later analysis were shared. Assay used: immunoSEQ multiplex PCR; TCRdb lists only in-frame clones, some missing. V, J and clone size are those of that table, while D and trimming were read from the DNA. This sample's clone table lists approximately 110,000 clones. This clonotype originated in a man in his forties in good health and CMV-seronegative. Sequenced: PBMCs.

This CDR3 reads CSVVDSFVQYF. In DNA, the CDR3 is TGCAGCGTTGTGGACTCCTTTGTCCAGTACTTC. The chain couples TRBV29-1 to TRBJ2-5; D may be TRBD2 (5 bases). The CDR3 totals 11 residues. V gave up 4 bases and J gave up 10 bases, with 13 bases separating them. From germline, CDR1 is SQVTM and CDR2 ANQGSEA.